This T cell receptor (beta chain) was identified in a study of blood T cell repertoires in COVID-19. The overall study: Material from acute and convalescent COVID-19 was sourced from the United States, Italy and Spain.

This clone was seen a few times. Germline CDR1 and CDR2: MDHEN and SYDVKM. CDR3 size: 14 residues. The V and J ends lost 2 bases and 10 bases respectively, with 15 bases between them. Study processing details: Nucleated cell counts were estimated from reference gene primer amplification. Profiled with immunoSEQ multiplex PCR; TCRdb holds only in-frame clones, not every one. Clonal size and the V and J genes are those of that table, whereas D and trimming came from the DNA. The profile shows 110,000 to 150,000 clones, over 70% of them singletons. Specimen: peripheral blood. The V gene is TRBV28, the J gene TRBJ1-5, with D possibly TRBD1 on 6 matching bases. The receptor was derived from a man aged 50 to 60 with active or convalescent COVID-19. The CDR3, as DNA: TGTGCCAGCAGTTTAGGAGAGGGGGGGGCACCCCAGCATTTT. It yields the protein CASSLGEGGAPQHF.